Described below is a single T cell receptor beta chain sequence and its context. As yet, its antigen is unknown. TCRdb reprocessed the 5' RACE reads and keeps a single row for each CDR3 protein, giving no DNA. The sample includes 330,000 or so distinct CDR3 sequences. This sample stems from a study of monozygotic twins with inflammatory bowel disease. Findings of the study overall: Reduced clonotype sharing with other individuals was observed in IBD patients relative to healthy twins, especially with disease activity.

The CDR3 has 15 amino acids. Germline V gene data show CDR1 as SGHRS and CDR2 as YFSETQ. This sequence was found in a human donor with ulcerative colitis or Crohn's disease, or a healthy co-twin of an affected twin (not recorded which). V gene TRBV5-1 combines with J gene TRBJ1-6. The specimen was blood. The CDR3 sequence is CASSPAWAENSPLHF. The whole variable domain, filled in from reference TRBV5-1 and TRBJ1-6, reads KAGVTQTPRYLIKTRGQQVTLSCSPISGHRSVSWYQQTPGQGLQFLFEYFSETQRNKGNFPGRFSGRQFSNSRSEMNVSTLELGDSALYLCASSPAWAENSPLHFGNGTRLTVT.